Below, one T cell receptor beta chain is given with its context. Antigen unknown. In germline, CDR1 is SEHNR, CDR2 FQNEAQ (reference sequence). This CDR3 comprises 14 residues. The ends were cut back, 3 bases at V and 2 bases at J, with 10 bases in the middle. Sorting based on CD45RO/CCR7/CD25/CD127/CD95/CD27 separated CD4+ naive, central memory, regulatory and stem cell-like memory cells. The data are from a study of beta chain features in type 1 diabetes. General observations from the study: Within each of all four CD4+ subsets, Type 1 diabetes patients had TCRB CDR3s that were moderately but significantly shorter.

Expressed TCRB transcripts were sequenced because the isolated RNA had all been reverse transcribed beforehand. About 3.6 million reads was the average for naive, central memory and regulatory T cell samples. This table comes from immunoSEQ multiplex PCR, and its TCRdb copy is limited to in-frame clones, with some not included. The profile covers more than 350,000 clones, with roughly 11% appearing a single time and more than 0.045% taken by the ten largest. Sequencing input: naive CD4+ T cells from blood. This sequence originates from a young woman in good health. The chain couples TRBV7-9 to TRBJ1-1; maybe TRBD1 (5 bases). The CDR3 is CASSFMGDNTEAFF. The DNA of the CDR3 is TGTGCCAGCAGCTTCATGGGGGATAACACTGAAGCTTTCTTT.